Below, 11 T cell receptor beta chains from the same sample are listed, as sequenced in a study of a mutant IDH1 vaccine in newly diagnosed glioma. No antigen is known for these receptors. Produced via immunoSEQ multiplex PCR; TCRdb's table is partial and in-frame only. This table holds about 94,000 clones, nearly 90% found once. The time point here: week 47, end of study. The investigators gave 300 ug of mutant IDH1 20-mer peptide in each vaccine dose, together with topical imiquimod. Sequenced here: PBMCs, sampled from a glioma patient whose treatment included an IDH1 peptide vaccine. Every receptor here comes from a woman in her 50s with glioma.

The CDR3 coding sequence is TGTGCCAGCAGTATTCCACCGTACGAGCAGTACTTC. This codes for CASSIPPYEQYF. The V call is TRBV6-5, the J call TRBJ2-5; D ambiguous. The DNA end lines up better with TRBJ2-7; the J call may be wrong. This CDR3 is 12 amino acids long. Germline loops: CDR1 MNHEY, CDR2 SVGAGI.

The chain has TRBV6-6 and TRBJ2-5; maybe TRBD2 (6 bases). Trimming cost V 6 bases and J 5 bases, with 13 bases left between them. Per germline, CDR1 MNHNY and CDR2 SVGAGI (reference sequence). The CDR3 sequence is 13 residues long. The CDR3 loop reads CASRPLGGETQYF. The CDR3 DNA reads as TGTGCCAGCAGACCCCTGGGGGGTGAGACCCAGTACTTC.

V usage is TRBV11-2 and J usage is TRBJ1-3; TRBD1 agrees at 7 bases. CDR1 and CDR2 from the germline V gene are SGHAT and FQNNGV. The trim removed 2 bases at V and 4 bases at J, leaving 17 bases unmatched. The CDR3 runs 19 residues. CDR3 sequence: CASSLRRARQGASGNTIYF. The DNA of the CDR3 is TGTGCCAGCAGCTTAAGGAGGGCCCGACAGGGAGCGTCAGGAAACACCATATATTTT.

V is TRBV9 and J is TRBJ2-7; 13 nucleotides line up with TRBD2. The trim removed 0 bases at V and 5 bases at J, leaving 8 bases unmatched. The CDR3 runs to 17 residues. Per the germline V gene, CDR1 is SGDLS and CDR2 is YYNGEE. CDR3 nucleotide sequence: TGTGCCAGCAGCGTAGAAACTAGCGGGAGGGCCACCCACGAGCAGTACTTC. Translated: CASSVETSGRATHEQYF.

This clone was picked up a small number of times. The chain is built from TRBV10-2 and TRBJ1-5; tentatively, D is TRBD1 (6 bases). Trimming pared 6 bases from V and 2 bases from J, leaving 14 bases between. The CDR3 is 15 residues long. The germline V gene encodes CDR1 WSHSY and CDR2 SAAADI. In DNA, the CDR3 is TGCGCCAGCAGGGGGGGCAGGGAGGGCAATCAGCCCCAGCATTTT. The encoded protein is CASRGGREGNQPQHF.

The genes are TRBV6-6 and TRBJ1-2, with D possibly matching TRBD1 (6 bases). CDR3 length: 16 amino acids. V was trimmed by 5 bases and J by 4 bases, leaving 20 bases between them. Germline V gene data show CDR1 as MNHNY and CDR2 as SVGAGI (reference sequence). The CDR3 DNA reads TGTGCCAGCAGTCCATTAAACAGGGAAGTTGGCTATGGCTACACCTTC. Translated: CASSPLNREVGYGYTF.

V and J are TRBV6-5 and TRBJ1-1, with D uncertain. Per germline, CDR1 MNHEY and CDR2 SVGAGI. V was clipped by 2 bases and J by 4 bases, with 17 bases between them. The CDR3 has 16 residues. CDR3: CASSYGGEGIVTEAFF. The CDR3 coding sequence is TGTGCCAGCAGTTACGGCGGGGAAGGGATCGTCACTGAAGCTTTCTTT.

CDR3 amino acids: CASSFHVNEQFF. CDR3 DNA sequence: TGTGCCAGCAGCTTCCACGTCAATGAGCAGTTCTTC. The rearrangement uses TRBV7-9 and TRBJ2-1; no clear D. CDR3 length equals 12 residues. The germline CDR1 and CDR2 sequences are SEHNR and FQNEAQ (reference sequence). Trimming left V 3 bases short and J 6 bases short, with 6 bases between.

The DNA for the CDR3 is TGTGCCAGCAGTTACTCGAGGCTGCAGGGAGAGACCCAGTACTTC. Its translation: CASSYSRLQGETQYF. The chain carries TRBV6-5 and TRBJ2-5; perhaps TRBD1 as D (5 bases). Deletions cut 0 bases from V and 4 bases from J, with 12 bases between. Per the germline V gene, CDR1 is MNHEY and CDR2 is SVGAGI. This CDR3 comprises 15 residues.

The chain couples TRBV18 to TRBJ1-4, with a possible D match to TRBD1 (5 bases). Germline lookup yields CDR1 KGHSH and CDR2 LQKENI. V lost 6 bases and J 8 bases, leaving 16 bases between the germline ends. This CDR3 has 14 amino acids. In nucleotides, the CDR3 is TGTGCCAGCTCGATATTGGGACTCCGGGAAAAACTGTTTTTT. Its protein is CASSILGLREKLFF. The full variable domain, in which reference TRBV18 and TRBJ1-4 provide the parts outside the CDR3, is NAGVMQNPRHLVRRRGQEARLRCSPMKGHSHVYWYRQLPEEGLKFMVYLQKENIIDESGMPKERFSAEFPKEGPSILRIQQVVRGDSAAYFCASSILGLREKLFFGSGTQLSVL.

The rearrangement links TRBV6-6 to TRBJ1-4; D gene ambiguous. Per germline, CDR1 MNHNY and CDR2 SVGAGI (reference sequence). Trimming took off 4 bases at V and 14 bases at J, with 14 bases between the two ends. This CDR3 comprises 12 residues. The CDR3 DNA sequence: TGTGCCAGCAGTTCCGCGAACCTCGTGCTGTTTTTT. Translated, it gives CASSSANLVLFF.